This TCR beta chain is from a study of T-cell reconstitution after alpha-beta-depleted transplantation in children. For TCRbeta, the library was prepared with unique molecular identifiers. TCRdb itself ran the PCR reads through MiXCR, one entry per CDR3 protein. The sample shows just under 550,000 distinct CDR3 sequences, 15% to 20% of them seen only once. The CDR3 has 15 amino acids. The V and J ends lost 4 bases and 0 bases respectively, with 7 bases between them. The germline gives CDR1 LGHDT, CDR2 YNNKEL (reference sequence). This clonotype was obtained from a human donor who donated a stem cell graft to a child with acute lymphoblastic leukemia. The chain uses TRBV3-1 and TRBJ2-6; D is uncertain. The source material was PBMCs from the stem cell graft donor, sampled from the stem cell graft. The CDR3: CASSLRHSGANVLTF. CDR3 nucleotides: TGTGCCAGCAGCCTTCGGCACTCTGGGGCCAACGTCCTGACTTTC.